This TCR beta chain came from a study of blood T cell repertoires in COVID-19. This CDR3 has 13 amino acids. With V trimmed by 10 bases and J by 4 bases, 6 bases remained unmatched. Germline CDR1 and CDR2: ENHRY and SYGVKD. Only in-frame clones appear in the TCRdb table, and some are missing; sequencing was by immunoSEQ multiplex PCR. The sample consists of over 150,000 clones, 65% to 80% of them appearing once. Sequencing was carried out using PBMCs or T cells enriched from blood (not recorded which). The chain links TRBV10-3 to TRBJ2-1; 8 bases fit TRBD1. The receptor comes from a woman in her 70s in a cohort exposed to, infected with or recovered from COVID-19 (not recorded which). The chain's CDR3 is CATGTGDYNEQFF. CDR3 nucleotide sequence: TGTGCCACCGGGACAGGAGATTACAATGAGCAGTTCTTC.